This TCR beta chain was recorded in a study of T cell repertoires in aging, cancer and after chemotherapy. Overall study context: Pre- and post-chemotherapy samples were paired from glioblastoma patients treated with temozolomide-based therapy.

General observations from the study: Loss of evenness, beyond lost richness, contributed to age-related TCR diversity decline in cancer patients. Age-matched healthy donors had significantly more diverse, less clonal blood TCR repertoires than untreated cancer patients. Median generation probability rose over the chemotherapy interval in each cancer cohort, suggesting rebound thymic output.

Amplification of TCR beta used genomic DNA extracted from peripheral blood. Concerning this clonotype: Its antigen is currently unknown.

Multiplex touch-down PCR with TRB-A/B primers amplified rearranged V-D-J TRB sequences. One entry per CDR3 protein results from TCRdb running MiXCR on the multiplex PCR reads. This table holds some 2,700 distinct CDR3 sequences, just under 25% found once. Material: blood. The TCR comes from a human donor with a solid tumor.

The CDR3 nucleotides are TGTGCCAGCAGCCGTAGCGGGGGGGGCTACACCTTC. Translating gives CASSRSGGGYTF. The chain employs TRBV5-4 and TRBJ1-2, with a weak D call TRBD1 (5 bases). The V gene lost 4 bases and the J gene lost 8 bases, with 12 bases spanning the gap. The CDR3 totals 12 residues. The V gene's germline CDR1 is SGHNT and CDR2 YYREEE (reference sequence).